The next 27 T cell receptor beta chains were all read from a single sample in a study of T cell clonotyping in hematopoietic cell transplantation (dated by TCRdb to the early 2020s). Library preparation employed the immunoSEQ multiplex PCR assay. TCRdb provides this immuneACCESS table in a form limited to in-frame rearrangements. Some clones are lacking; in checked studies, under half of them reflect an unresolved V gene, and why the rest are absent is not known. Within this sample are around 19,000 clones, with 60% to 85% of them counted one time only. Around 17% of the sample is held by the ten biggest clonotypes. The intended sense of this specimen's time point label: recipient sample about 28 days before transplant, after cytoreduction. This material consisted of peripheral blood mononuclear cells, taken before stem cell transplant. The receptors here all came from a man in his 60s with acute myeloid leukemia. Some clones in this sample may be carry-over from other donors' samples.

CDR3 protein: CASRLETQYF. CDR3 DNA: TGTGCCAGCAGGCTAGAGACCCAGTACTTC. V usage is TRBV5-8 and J usage is TRBJ2-5; no reliable D call. Germline CDR1 SGHTS, CDR2 YDEGEE. Trimming cost V 5 bases and J 4 bases, with 3 bases left between them. This CDR3 region has 10 residues. Based on the CDR3 plus reference TRBV5-8 and TRBJ2-5, the full variable domain is EAGVTQSPTHLIKTRGQQATLRCSPISGHTSVYWYQQALGLGLQFLLWYDEGEERNRGNFPPRFSGRQFPNYSSELNVNALELEDSALYLCASRLETQYFGPGTRLLVL.

V usage is TRBV11-3 and J usage is TRBJ2-2, with D perhaps TRBD2 (5 bases). V lost 0 bases, J lost 4 bases, and 15 bases lay in between. CDR3 length equals 17 residues. CDR1 is SGHNT and CDR2 is YENEEA in the germline V gene. CDR3 DNA: TGTGCCAGCAGCTTAGATGGTCGGGGTCTTAGCACCGGGGAGCTGTTTTTT. It translates to CASSLDGRGLSTGELFF.

The chain is built from TRBV9 and TRBJ2-7; D is unresolved. V was pared by 3 bases and J by 2 bases, with 12 bases between. This CDR3 has 14 residues. Germline V gives CDR1 SGDLS, CDR2 YYNGEE. The CDR3 coding sequence is TGTGCCAGCAGCGAGGGATTATCCACCTACGAGCAGTACTTC. Encoded protein: CASSEGLSTYEQYF.

This chain joins TRBV7-2 and TRBJ1-2; D may be TRBD1 (5 bases). The V and J ends lost 5 bases and 0 bases respectively, with 16 bases between them. Germline V gives CDR1 SGHTA, CDR2 FQGNSA. This CDR3 has 16 residues. The CDR3 coding sequence is TGTGCCAGCAGCCGCCAGGGCGAACGAGCTAACTATGGCTACACCTTC. The encoded protein is CASSRQGERANYGYTF.

The J gene is TRBJ1-2, the V gene TRBV27; D is unclear. The CDR3 is made up of 14 amino acids. The germline V and J ends were trimmed by 3 bases and 5 bases, with 13 bases remaining between them. The germline V gene encodes CDR1 MNHEY and CDR2 SMNVEV (reference sequence). This CDR3 reads CASSFKVGYYGYTF. For the CDR3, the DNA is TGTGCCAGCAGTTTTAAAGTCGGATATTATGGCTACACCTTC.

This chain connects TRBV9 to TRBJ2-5; TRBD1 matches 7 bases. Per germline, CDR1 SGDLS and CDR2 YYNGEE. CDR3 length: 15 residues. V lost 0 bases to trimming and J lost 4 bases; unmatched junction nucleotides: 6. The CDR3 region is CASSVGQGVGETQYF. CDR3 nucleotide sequence: TGTGCCAGCAGCGTAGGGCAGGGGGTTGGAGAGACCCAGTACTTC.

This sequence joins TRBV7-3 and TRBJ1-1, with D perhaps matching TRBD1 (5 bases). Germline assignment: CDR1 SGHTA and CDR2 FQGTGA. Deletions cut 5 bases from V and 1 base from J, with 8 bases between. The CDR3 consists of 13 residues. In DNA form, the CDR3 reads TGTGCCAGCAGCCGTGACAGGAACACTGAAGCTTTCTTT. Translating gives CASSRDRNTEAFF.

In its sample, this clone was seen once. V is TRBV6-1 and J is TRBJ1-5; D perhaps matches TRBD1 (5 bases). This CDR3 has 21 residues. Trimming removed 1 base at V and 0 bases at J, with 25 bases between. Per the germline V gene, CDR1 is MNHNS and CDR2 is SASEGT. The CDR3 here is CASSEGILLGLSLNSNQPQHF. DNA of the CDR3: TGTGCCAGCAGTGAAGGCATTTTATTGGGGCTCTCCCTTAATAGCAATCAGCCCCAGCATTTT.

J is TRBJ2-2 and V is TRBV28; perhaps TRBD1 as D (6 bases). This CDR3 comprises 15 residues. The ends were cut back, 6 bases at V and 0 bases at J, with 11 bases in the middle. Germline values: CDR1 MDHEN, CDR2 SYDVKM. CDR3 DNA: TGTGCCAGCAGAGCCGGGACAACGAACACCGGGGAGCTGTTTTTT. It translates to CASRAGTTNTGELFF.

The genes are TRBV7-2 and TRBJ2-7, with D unresolved. This CDR3 contains 14 residues. Germline-derived CDR1 and CDR2 are SGHTA and FQGNSA. V dropped 5 bases and J dropped 0 bases, with 11 bases sitting between them. In DNA, the CDR3 is TGTGCCAGCAGCCCGGACGGATACTCCTACGAGCAGTACTTC. This sequence encodes CASSPDGYSYEQYF.

The chain recombines TRBV7-9 with TRBJ1-2; no clear D gene. Germline-derived CDR1 and CDR2 are SEHNR and FQNEAQ (reference sequence). Trimming took off 1 base at V and 8 bases at J, with 14 bases between the two ends. The CDR3 is 14 residues long. CDR3 DNA sequence: TGTGCCAGCAGCTTAGTCAGTTCTCTAGTGGGCTACACCTTC. This gives the protein CASSLVSSLVGYTF. Based on the CDR3 plus reference TRBV7-9 and TRBJ1-2, the full variable domain is DTGVSQNPRHKITKRGQNVTFRCDPISEHNRLYWYRQTLGQGPEFLTYFQNEAQLEKSRLLSDRFSAERPKGSFSTLEIQRTEQGDSAMYLCASSLVSSLVGYTFGSGTRLTVV.

This rearrangement joins TRBV7-6 to TRBJ2-1, with TRBD1 matching over 11 bases. Germline CDR1 SGHVS, CDR2 FNYEAQ. The CDR3 extends over 12 amino acids. V shed 5 bases and J 14 bases; nucleotides not matched to a gene: 5. The CDR3 loop reads CASSPGDRGKFF. The CDR3 bases are TGTGCCAGCAGCCCTGGGGACAGGGGGAAGTTCTTC.

The V call is TRBV5-1, the J call TRBJ2-3; TRBD2 matches 8 bases. Trimming took 0 bases from V and 1 from J; bases not matched to a gene: 4. The germline CDR1 and CDR2 sequences are SGHRS and YFSETQ. The CDR3 extends over 16 amino acids. CDR3 residues: CASSLGLRGGTDTQYF. The DNA of the CDR3 is TGCGCCAGCAGCTTGGGGCTGCGGGGGGGCACAGATACGCAGTATTTT.

This clone was counted only a few times. CDR3 coding DNA: TGTGCCAGCAGTGCCCGGGGATGGGAGACCCAGTACTTC. This gives the protein CASSARGWETQYF. This chain connects TRBV6-1 to TRBJ2-5, with D possibly TRBD2 on 5 matching bases. The CDR3 has 13 amino acids. The V end lost 4 bases, the J end lost 5 bases, and 11 bases lay between the germline ends. Germline-derived CDR1 and CDR2 are MNHNS and SASEGT.

As regards this clone: The DNA is left out, because the CDR3 cannot be placed on it with certainty; the CDR3 is given as TCRdb lists it. CDR3 sequence: CASSSTGESLFLLGYTF. This sequence joins TRBV27 and TRBJ1-2; no check of the table's D call, TRBD1, against the DNA was made. The CDR3 has 17 amino acids, counting both end residues. CDR1 and CDR2 from the germline V gene are MNHEY and SMNVEV (reference sequence).

This sequence joins TRBV11-3 and TRBJ1-2, with D perhaps TRBD1 (5 bases). This CDR3 has 14 residues. Germline V lookup: CDR1 SGHNT, CDR2 YENEEA. The ends were cut back, 0 bases at V and 7 bases at J, with 12 bases in the middle. The CDR3 coding sequence is TGTGCCAGCAGCTTAGACGGGGGAGCGAGTGGCTACACCTTC. It specifies CASSLDGGASGYTF. The complete variable domain, with remaining parts taken from reference TRBV11-3 and TRBJ1-2, reads EAGVVQSPRYKIIEKKQPVAFWCNPISGHNTLYWYLQNLGQGPELLIRYENEEAVDDSQLPKDRFSAERLKGVDSTLKIQPAELGDSAVYLCASSLDGGASGYTFGSGTRLTVV.

The rearrangement links TRBV30 to TRBJ1-1; D is perhaps TRBD1 (6 bases). V was pared by 2 bases and J by 4 bases, with 17 bases between. The germline V gene has CDR1 GTSNPN and CDR2 SVGIG (reference sequence). CDR3 length equals 15 residues. The CDR3 sequence is CAWSSQGDITTEAFF. CDR3 nucleotide sequence: TGTGCCTGGAGTTCACAGGGTGATATTACCACTGAAGCTTTCTTT.

This clone was seen a handful of times. The J gene is TRBJ2-2, the V gene TRBV9; the D is unclear. Germline CDR1 reads SGDLS; CDR2 reads YYNGEE. V lost 4 bases and J lost 8, with 9 bases in between. The CDR3 is made up of 12 amino acids. CDR3 DNA sequence: TGTGCCAGCAGCAAAGACTCTGGGGAGCTGTTTTTT. As protein: CASSKDSGELFF.

The chain couples TRBV29-1 to TRBJ1-3; D unresolved. V was pared by 7 bases and J by 8 bases, with 18 bases between. CDR1 is SQVTM, CDR2 ANQGSEA, per germline. The CDR3 sequence is 13 residues long. CDR3: CSARTYSSDTIYF. CDR3 nucleotide sequence: TGCAGCGCGAGGACTTACTCTTCGGACACCATATATTTT.

V and J are TRBV10-3 and TRBJ2-2; D is ambiguous. Germline assignment: CDR1 ENHRY and CDR2 SYGVKD. The CDR3 is made up of 14 amino acids. Trimming removed 2 bases from V and 0 bases from J, with 4 bases in between. The CDR3 is CAISEPANTGELFF. CDR3 in DNA: TGTGCCATCAGTGAGCCGGCGAACACCGGGGAGCTGTTTTTT.

As for this clone: The CDR3 ends on some other residue instead of the conserved phenylalanine or tryptophan, so this is likely a read error. The chain couples TRBV30 to TRBJ2-7, with 7 positions matching TRBD1. Trimming cost V 3 bases and J 3 bases; bases outside gene matches: 5. Germline CDR1 GTSNPN, CDR2 SVGIG (reference sequence). The CDR3 spans 13 residues. CDR3 nucleotides: TGTGCCTGGAGCCCCGGGACAGTCTACGAGCAGTACCTC. It is translated as CAWSPGTVYEQYL.

This chain uses TRBV6-6 with TRBJ1-1, with 10 positions matching TRBD1. The germline V gene encodes CDR1 MNHNY and CDR2 SVGAGI (reference sequence). J gave up 10 bases and V 6 bases, and 17 bases lay outside the gene matches. This CDR3 has 16 amino acids. This chain's CDR3 is CASRSRPGQGRESAFF. CDR3 DNA: TGTGCCAGCAGGTCTCGTCCGGGACAGGGGCGGGAGTCAGCTTTCTTT.

This clone was counted only a few times. The DNA of the CDR3 is TGCAGCGTTGAGTTCAGGTACAATGAGCAGTTCTTC. Amino acids: CSVEFRYNEQFF. The chain is built from TRBV29-1 and TRBJ2-1, with D hard to call. The CDR3 totals 12 residues. The germline CDR1 and CDR2 sequences are SQVTM and ANQGSEA. Trimming pared 3 bases from V and 4 bases from J, leaving 7 bases between.

This clone appeared a few times. The chain uses TRBV7-3 and TRBJ1-1; 9 nucleotides agree with TRBD1. The CDR3 length is 14 residues. CDR1 and CDR2 (germline): SGHTA, FQGTGA. With 5 bases clipped from V and 11 bases from J, the junction kept 12 bases outside the gene matches. The CDR3 coding sequence is TGTGCCAGCAGCGAAGATCCGGGACAGGGTGAGGCTTTCTTT. As protein: CASSEDPGQGEAFF.

The J gene is TRBJ1-6, the V gene TRBV27; D remains unclear. The length of the CDR3 is 17 residues. The germline CDR1 and CDR2 sequences are MNHEY and SMNVEV (reference sequence). V lost 5 bases and J 0 bases, leaving 14 bases between the germline ends. In nucleotides, the CDR3 is TGTGCCAGCAGTACGGACCTCCTGAGCTCCTATAATTCACCCCTCCACTTT. Translating it yields CASSTDLLSSYNSPLHF.

This chain connects TRBV6-1 to TRBJ1-1; D is uncertain. The V gene lost 5 bases and the J gene lost 0 bases, with 10 bases spanning the gap. Germline V lookup: CDR1 MNHNS, CDR2 SASEGT. The CDR3 totals 14 residues. CDR3 DNA sequence: TGTGCCAGCAGTCTGGATTTCATGAACACTGAAGCTTTCTTT. Residues: CASSLDFMNTEAFF.

The chain couples TRBV7-2 to TRBJ2-2, with TRBD2 as a possible D gene (7 bases). The V end was cut by 11 bases, the J end by 0 bases, with 13 bases between. The CDR3 is made up of 14 amino acids. Germline V gives CDR1 SGHTA, CDR2 FQGNSA. The CDR3 is CAGEGGTNTGELFF. The CDR3 DNA follows: TGTGCCGGGGAGGGGGGAACGAACACCGGGGAGCTGTTTTTT.